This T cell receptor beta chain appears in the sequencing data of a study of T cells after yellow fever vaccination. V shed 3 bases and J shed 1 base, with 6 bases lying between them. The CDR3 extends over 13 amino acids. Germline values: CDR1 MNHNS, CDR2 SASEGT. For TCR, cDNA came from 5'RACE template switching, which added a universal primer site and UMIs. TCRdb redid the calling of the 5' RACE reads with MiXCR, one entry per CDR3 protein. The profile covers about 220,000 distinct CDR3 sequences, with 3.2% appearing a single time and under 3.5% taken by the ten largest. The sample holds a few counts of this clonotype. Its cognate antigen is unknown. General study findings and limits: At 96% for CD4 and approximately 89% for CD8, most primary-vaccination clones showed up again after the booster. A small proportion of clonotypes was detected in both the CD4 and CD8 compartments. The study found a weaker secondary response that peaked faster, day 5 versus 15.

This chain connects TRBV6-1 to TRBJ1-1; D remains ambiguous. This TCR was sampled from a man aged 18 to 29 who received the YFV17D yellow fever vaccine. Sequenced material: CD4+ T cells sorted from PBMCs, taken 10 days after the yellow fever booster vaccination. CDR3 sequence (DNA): TGTGCCAGCAGTGACAGGTGGAACACTGAAGCTTTCTTT. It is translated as CASSDRWNTEAFF.